The following is a T cell receptor beta chain sequence with its context. The data are from a study of shared clonotypes between healthy human individuals. Repertoires were generated with immunoSEQ multiplex PCR, while TCRdb's copy carries only in-frame clones and drops some. The sample has 2 million to 2.5 million clones, approximately 93% seen once. This CDR3 has 16 amino acids. J was trimmed by 7 bases and V by 7 bases; bases with no gene match: 19. Germline-derived CDR1 and CDR2 are SGHTA and FQGNSA. The chain uses TRBV7-2 and TRBJ2-7, with 7 bases aligning to TRBD2. The TCR comes from a man between 18 and 35 years old in good health. Some clones in this sample may be carry-over from other donors' samples. The sequenced sample consisted of naive CD4+ T cells from PBMCs. Subset indicated: CD45RA+ positively selected. The CDR3 is CASTPSGGLGAGEQYF. The CDR3 DNA reads as TGTGCCAGCACCCCCTCCGGAGGACTAGGGGCGGGGGAGCAGTACTTC.